This TCR beta chain originates from a study of blood T cell repertoires in COVID-19. TCRdb keeps only in-frame clones here, not all; method: immunoSEQ multiplex PCR. Of 150,000 to 200,000 clones detected, about 80% appear once; the ten largest clones hold around 5.2%. The length of the CDR3 is 15 residues. V gave up 4 bases and J gave up 9 bases, with 20 bases separating them. Germline values: CDR1 SGDLS, CDR2 YYNGEE. Material: PBMCs or T cells enriched from blood (not recorded which). The chain recombines TRBV9 with TRBJ2-1; D unresolved. This receptor was taken from a woman aged 60-75 years with acute COVID-19. The CDR3 coding sequence is TGTGCCAGCAGCCCCGGTCCAGGTTTGACGGTTGAGCAGTTCTTC. Its translation is CASSPGPGLTVEQFF.